The 2 T cell receptor beta chains below were found in one sample sequenced in a study of blood T cell repertoires in COVID-19. The method was immunoSEQ multiplex PCR; TCRdb's version includes in-frame clones alone and lacks a portion of them. Counted here are about 310,000 clones, 75% to 90% occurring once; the ten biggest clones make up roughly 2%. Sequencing was done on a sample of peripheral blood. The receptors originated from a man younger than 35 with active or convalescent COVID-19.

This clone has more than one count but fewer than ten. The chain uses TRBV12-3 or TRBV12-4 and TRBJ1-2; unclear D gene. V lost 3 bases to trimming and J lost 8 bases, with 13 bases between them. The CDR3 length is 13 residues. The CDR3 reads CASSLAGEEGYTF. The CDR3, as DNA: TGTGCCAGCAGTTTGGCAGGTGAAGAGGGCTACACCTTC.

This clone was picked up a small number of times. The V gene is TRBV28, the J gene TRBJ1-3, with TRBD1 as a possible D gene (6 bases). Trimming shortened V by 5 bases and J by 0 bases, and 14 bases separated the two germline ends. Germline assignment: CDR1 MDHEN and CDR2 SYDVKM. CDR3 length equals 16 residues. As DNA, the CDR3 is TGTGCCAGCAGTCCTTACAGGACAGTCTCTGGAAACACCATATATTTT. Translated: CASSPYRTVSGNTIYF. The whole variable domain, remainder taken from reference TRBV28 and TRBJ1-3, is DVKVTQSSRYLVKRTGEKVFLECVQDMDHENMFWYRQDPGLGLRLIYFSYDVKMKEKGDIPEGYSVSREKKERFSLILESASTNQTSMYLCASSPYRTVSGNTIYFGEGSWLTVV.